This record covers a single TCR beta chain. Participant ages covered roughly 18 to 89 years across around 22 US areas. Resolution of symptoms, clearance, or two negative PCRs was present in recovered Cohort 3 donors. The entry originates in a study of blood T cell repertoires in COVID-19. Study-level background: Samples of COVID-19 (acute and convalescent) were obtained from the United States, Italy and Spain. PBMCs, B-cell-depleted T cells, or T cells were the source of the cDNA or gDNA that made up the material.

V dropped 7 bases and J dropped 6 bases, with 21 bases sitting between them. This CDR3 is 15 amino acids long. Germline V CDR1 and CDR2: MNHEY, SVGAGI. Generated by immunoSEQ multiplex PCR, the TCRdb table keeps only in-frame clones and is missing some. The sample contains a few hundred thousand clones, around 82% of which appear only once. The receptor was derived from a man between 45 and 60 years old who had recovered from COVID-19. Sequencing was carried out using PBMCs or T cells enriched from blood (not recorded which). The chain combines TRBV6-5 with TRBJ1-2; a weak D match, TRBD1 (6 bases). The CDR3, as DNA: TGTGCCAGCATTCCCCGAGGGGGGGGGCTGAATGGCTACACCTTC. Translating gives CASIPRGGGLNGYTF.